This T cell receptor beta chain was obtained from a study of spatial heterogeneity in lung cancer (dated by TCRdb to between 2019 and 2020). Background for the entire study: More beta-chain than alpha-chain transcripts were consistently detected, likely reflecting higher beta-chain transcript abundance. In the raw uncorrected reads, each unique combination of TCR and UMI appeared on average more than ten times. In non-small cell lung cancer, the study quantitatively compared TCR alpha and beta repertoires across several tumor regions, matched nontumor lung, and blood. Nonsynonymous mutation counts, determined by whole-exome sequencing of tumor tissue, were related to features of the TCR repertoire. Both alpha and beta chains were TCR-sequenced in samples taken at surgery, namely 220 tumor regions, approximately 66 matched nontumor lung samples and 50 to 60 PBMC samples. General findings and caveats noted by the study authors: Ubiquitous expanded tumor TCRs showed up in blood more often at tumor resection than at routine follow-up. Confirming at a functional level the hypothesis that regional TCRs recognize regional mutations was considered to require additional single-cell paired TCR alpha and beta sequencing.

The sample's time point, from its label and the paper: sample taken at primary tumor resection. Without any cell sorting, TCR sequencing was performed on whole RNA extracted either from tumor and nontumor lung tissue or from cryopreserved PBMC samples. Samples were obtained from approximately 72 patients with early-stage, untreated non-small cell lung cancer from the lung TRACERx cohort. Only patients with enough RNA available from two or more tumor regions were chosen for TCR sequencing. Preparation of the library involved 5' RACE. For sequencing, a NextSeq 500 was employed. To allow correction of PCR and sequencing errors, the TCR library protocol tagged every TCR cDNA molecule with a unique molecular identifier. Per the original workflow: TCR identification, UMI-based error correction and CDR3 extraction were all carried out with Decombinator tools. TCRs above a frequency of 2 per 1,000, corresponding to the top 1% of the tumor frequency distribution, were defined as expanded. Renyi diversity was computed with the R vegan package after each repertoire had been subsampled 100 times to 5,000 TCRs. CDR3 similarity networks were constructed using string-kernel similarity of amino acid triplets, with links drawn between CDR3s whose pairwise similarity was above 0.82. TCRdb took the public reads, trimmed them with fastp at Q25, ran MiXCR for clone calling and kept in-frame beta chains. CDR3 protein duplicates are merged, each entry listing the most common genes and DNA. These V and J calls are TCRdb output, not the study's own analysis. The sample table shows 75,000 to 85,000 distinct CDR3 sequences, and approximately 21% are seen once. The top ten clones comprise roughly 5.6% of the sample.

V loses 5 bases of germline sequence and J loses 2 bases, and the interval between the two ends is 12 bases. The CDR3 has 14 amino acids, counting the end cysteine and phenylalanine. Only CDR3 DNA remains: 42 bases, in frame from the first base. The germline V gene encodes CDR1 SNHLY and CDR2 FYNNEI. This clonotype was counted a few times. Its antigen remains unidentified. No base-level quality is on record; no much larger clone is a single base apart. The receptor comes from a male donor with early-stage non-small cell lung cancer. The chain is encoded by TRBV2 joined to TRBJ2-5; the D gene is perhaps TRBD1 or TRBD2, as each covers 5 bases. The input for sequencing was PBMCs, taken at surgery. The nucleotide sequence is given as TGTGCCAGCAGTTGGGGCGGGCAGCAAGAGACCCAGTACTTC. Its protein reads: CASSWGGQQETQYF.